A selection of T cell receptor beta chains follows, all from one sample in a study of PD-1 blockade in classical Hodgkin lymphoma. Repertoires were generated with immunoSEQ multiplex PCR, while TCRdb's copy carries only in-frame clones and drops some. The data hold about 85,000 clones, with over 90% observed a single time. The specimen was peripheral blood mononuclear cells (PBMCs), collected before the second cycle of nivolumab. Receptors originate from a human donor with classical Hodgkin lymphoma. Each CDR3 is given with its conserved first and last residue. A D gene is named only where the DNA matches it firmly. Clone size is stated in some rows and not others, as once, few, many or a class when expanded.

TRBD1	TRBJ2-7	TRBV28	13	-	TGTGCCAGCAGTTTAACAGGGGGAAGCGAGCAGTACTTC	CASSLTGGSEQYF
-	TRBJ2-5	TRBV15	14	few	TGTGCCACCAGCCAAGGTGGGCGCCAAGAGACCCAGTACTTC	CATSQGGRQETQYF
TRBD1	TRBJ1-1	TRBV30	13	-	TGTGCCTGCAAGACAGGGATGAACACTGAAGCTTTCTTT	CACKTGMNTEAFF
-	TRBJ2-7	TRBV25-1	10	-	TGTGCCAGCACGGACGGCGAGCAGTACTTC	CASTDGEQYF
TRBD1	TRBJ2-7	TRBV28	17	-	TGTGCCAGCAGCCGAGGACAGGGCGGGCTGACGGGTTACGAGCAGTACTTC	CASSRGQGGLTGYEQYF
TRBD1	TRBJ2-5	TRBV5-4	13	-	TGTGCCAGCAGCGACCGGGACAGGGGGACCCAGTACTTC	CASSDRDRGTQYF
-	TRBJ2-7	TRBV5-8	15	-	TGTGCCAGCAGCTTGGCCCGGGCAGGGACCTACGAGCAGTACTTC	CASSLARAGTYEQYF
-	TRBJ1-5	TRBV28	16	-	TGTGCCAGCAGTTTATTGGCAGCTTCTAGCAATCAGCCCCAGCATTTT	CASSLLAASSNQPQHF
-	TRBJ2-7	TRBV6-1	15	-	TGTGCCAGCACCGAGCAGACACTTCGCTCCTACGAGCAGTACTTC	CASTEQTLRSYEQYF
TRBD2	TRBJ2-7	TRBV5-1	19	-	TGCGCCAGCAGCTTGGGCCATTCCGGGACTAGCGGGCCTAAATACGAGCAGTACTTC	CASSLGHSGTSGPKYEQYF
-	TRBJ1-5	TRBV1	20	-	TGCACCAGCAGCCAAGATTTTGGGGCCCTCAATCTTTATAGCAATCAGCCCCAGCATTTT	CTSSQDFGALNLYSNQPQHF
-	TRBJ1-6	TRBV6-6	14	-	TGTGCCAGCAGTTACGATAGGGGCTATTCACCCCTCCACTTT	CASSYDRGYSPLHF
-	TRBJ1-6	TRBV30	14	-	TGTGCCTGGAGTGTCGTCGCTGAGAATTCACCCCTCCACTTT	CAWSVVAENSPLHF
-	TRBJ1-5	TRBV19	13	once	TGTGCCAGTAGTACCGACAGGAATCAGCCCCAGCATTTT	CASSTDRNQPQHF
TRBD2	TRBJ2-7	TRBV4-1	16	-	TGCGCCAGCAGCCAAGGCGCGCTAGCGGTGACCTACGAGCAGTACTTC	CASSQGALAVTYEQYF
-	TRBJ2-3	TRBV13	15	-	TGTGCCAGCAGCTACTGGGGGGAAAACACAGATACGCAGTATTTT	CASSYWGENTDTQYF
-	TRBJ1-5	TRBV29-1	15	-	TGCAGCGTGGCGGACGGGGTTTTGGGCAATCAGCCCCAGCATTTT	CSVADGVLGNQPQHF
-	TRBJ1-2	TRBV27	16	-	TGTGCCAGCACCAAGGGAGGAGGGGTCGGGAGCTATGGCTACACCTTC	CASTKGGGVGSYGYTF
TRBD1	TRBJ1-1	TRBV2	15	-	TGTGCCAGCAGTGAACTCAGGGGGCGGAGGACTGAAGCTTTCTTT	CASSELRGRRTEAFF
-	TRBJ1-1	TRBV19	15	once	TGTGCCAGTAGTATCCGAATGGAGGGGAACACTGAAGCTTTCTTT	CASSIRMEGNTEAFF
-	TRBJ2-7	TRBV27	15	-	TGTGCCAGCAGCTACCTCGGAGACGGGACCTACGAGCAGTACTTC	CASSYLGDGTYEQYF
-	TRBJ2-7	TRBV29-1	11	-	TGCAGCGTTGAACAGGGTATAGGGCAGTACTTC	CSVEQGIGQYF
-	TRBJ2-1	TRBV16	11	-	TGTGCCAGCAGCCAAGGGTTCGAGCAGTTCTTC	CASSQGFEQFF
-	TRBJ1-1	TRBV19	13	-	TGTGCCAGTAGTAGTACGGGGAACACTGAAGCTTTCTTT	CASSSTGNTEAFF
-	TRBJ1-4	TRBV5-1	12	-	TGCGCCAGCAGCTTCGGAGGGGAAAAACTGTTTTTT	CASSFGGEKLFF